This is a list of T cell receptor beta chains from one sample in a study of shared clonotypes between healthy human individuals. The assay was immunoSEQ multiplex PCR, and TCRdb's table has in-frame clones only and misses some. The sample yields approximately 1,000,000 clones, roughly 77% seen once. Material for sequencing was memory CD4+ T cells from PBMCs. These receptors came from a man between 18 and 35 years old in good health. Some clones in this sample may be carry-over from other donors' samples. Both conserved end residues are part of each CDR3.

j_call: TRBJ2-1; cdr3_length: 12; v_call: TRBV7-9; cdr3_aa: CAGGLGDNEQFF
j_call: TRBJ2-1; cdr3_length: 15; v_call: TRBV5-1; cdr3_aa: CASTILAGGGNEQFF
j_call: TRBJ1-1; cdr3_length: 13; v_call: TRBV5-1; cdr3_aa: CASSFRGNTEAFF
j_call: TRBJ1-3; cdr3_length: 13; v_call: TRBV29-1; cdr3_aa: CSVGSSSGNTIYF
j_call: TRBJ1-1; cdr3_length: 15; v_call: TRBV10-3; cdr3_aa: CAISESGWENTEAFF
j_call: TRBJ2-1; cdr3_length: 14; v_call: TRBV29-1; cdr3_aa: CSAEGYGAYNEQFF
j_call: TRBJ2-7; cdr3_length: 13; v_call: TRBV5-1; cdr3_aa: CASSPGPAAGRYF
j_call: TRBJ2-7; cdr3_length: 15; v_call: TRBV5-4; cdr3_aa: CASSLPSGQSYEQYF
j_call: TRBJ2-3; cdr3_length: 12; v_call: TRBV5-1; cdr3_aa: CASSLEVDTQYF
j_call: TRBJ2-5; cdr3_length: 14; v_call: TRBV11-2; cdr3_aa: CASSLEGNQETQYF
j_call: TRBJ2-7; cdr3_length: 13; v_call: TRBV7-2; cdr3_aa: CASSQGGEYEQYF
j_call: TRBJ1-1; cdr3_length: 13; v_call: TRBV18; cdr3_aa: CASSEDRDTEAFF
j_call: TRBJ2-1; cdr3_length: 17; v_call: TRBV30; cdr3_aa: CACQTGASGKHYNEQFF
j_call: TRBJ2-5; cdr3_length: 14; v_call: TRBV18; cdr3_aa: CASSLLQFQETQYF
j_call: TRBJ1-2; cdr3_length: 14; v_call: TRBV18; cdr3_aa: CASSRDRGQDGYTF
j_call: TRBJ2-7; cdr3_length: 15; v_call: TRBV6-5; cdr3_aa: CASSYSQGPRYEQYF
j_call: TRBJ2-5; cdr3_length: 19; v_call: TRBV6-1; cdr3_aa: CASSEARGTLGTSRETQYF
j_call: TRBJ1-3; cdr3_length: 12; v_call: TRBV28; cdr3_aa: CASSLPQRTIYF
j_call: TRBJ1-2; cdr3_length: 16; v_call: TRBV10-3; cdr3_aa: CAISDPRGEVIYGYTF
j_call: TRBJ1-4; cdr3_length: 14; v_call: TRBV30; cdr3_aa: CAWSVTGVGEKLFF
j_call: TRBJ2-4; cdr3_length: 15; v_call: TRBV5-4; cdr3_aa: CASSPRTRWTDIQYF
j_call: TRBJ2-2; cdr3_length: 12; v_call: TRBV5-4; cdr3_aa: CASSLGDGELFF
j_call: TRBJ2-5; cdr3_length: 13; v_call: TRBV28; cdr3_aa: CASSFLNQETQYF
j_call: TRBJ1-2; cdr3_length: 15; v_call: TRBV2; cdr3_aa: CASSEWGKANYGYTF
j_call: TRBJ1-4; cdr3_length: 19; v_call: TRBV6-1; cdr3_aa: CASSARAQGAVSPNEKLFF
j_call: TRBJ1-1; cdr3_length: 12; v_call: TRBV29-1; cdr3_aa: CSGARGANEAFF
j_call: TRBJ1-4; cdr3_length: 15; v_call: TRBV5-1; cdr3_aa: CASSPTGAANEKLFF